This T cell receptor beta chain derives from a study of blood T cell repertoires in COVID-19. For the study at large: Samples came from the United States, Italy and Spain, spanning acute and convalescent COVID-19. PBMCs, B-cell-depleted T cells, or T cells were the source of the cDNA or gDNA that made up the material.

The table lists this clone with a count of one. CDR3 size: 15 residues. The germline V gene encodes CDR1 GTSNPN and CDR2 SVGIG (reference sequence). The V gene lost 1 base and the J gene lost 7 bases, with 16 bases spanning the gap. This table comes from immunoSEQ multiplex PCR, and its TCRdb copy is limited to in-frame clones, with some not included. The sample contains about 170,000 clones, around nine tenths of which appear only once. This TCR derives from a man between 65 and 85 years old with acute or convalescent COVID-19. The gene calls are TRBV30 and TRBJ1-4; D is possibly TRBD1 (6 bases). The specimen was peripheral blood. The CDR3, as DNA: TGTGCCTGGAGTGATGGATTGAGGGGGACTGAAAAACTGTTTTTT. Translation: CAWSDGLRGTEKLFF.